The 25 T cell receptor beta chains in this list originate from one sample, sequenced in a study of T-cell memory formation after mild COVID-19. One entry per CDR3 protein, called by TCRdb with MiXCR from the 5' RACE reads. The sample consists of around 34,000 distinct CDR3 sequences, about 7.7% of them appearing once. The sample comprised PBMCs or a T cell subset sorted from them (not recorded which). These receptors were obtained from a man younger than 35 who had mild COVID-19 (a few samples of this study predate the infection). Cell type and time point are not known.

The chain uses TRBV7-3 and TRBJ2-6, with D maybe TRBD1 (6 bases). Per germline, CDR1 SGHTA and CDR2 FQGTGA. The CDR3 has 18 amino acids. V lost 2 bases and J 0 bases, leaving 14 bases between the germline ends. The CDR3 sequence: CASSLVATGFSGANVLTF. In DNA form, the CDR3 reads TGTGCCAGCAGCTTAGTCGCAACAGGGTTCTCTGGGGCCAACGTCCTGACTTTC.

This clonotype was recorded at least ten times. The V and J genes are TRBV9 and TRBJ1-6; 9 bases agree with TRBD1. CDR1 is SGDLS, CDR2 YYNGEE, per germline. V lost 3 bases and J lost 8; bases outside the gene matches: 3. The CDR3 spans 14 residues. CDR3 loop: CASSARDRDSPLHF. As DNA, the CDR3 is TGTGCCAGCAGCGCCCGGGACAGGGATTCACCCCTCCACTTT.

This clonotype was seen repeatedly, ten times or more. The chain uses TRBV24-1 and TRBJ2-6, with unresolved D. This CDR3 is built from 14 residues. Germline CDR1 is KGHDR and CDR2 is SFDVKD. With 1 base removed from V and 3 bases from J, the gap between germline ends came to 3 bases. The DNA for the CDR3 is TGTGCCACCAGTGATTTAAATGGGGCCAACGTCCTGACTTTC. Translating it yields CATSDLNGANVLTF.

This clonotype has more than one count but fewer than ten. The CDR3 is CASSPYDGNYGYTF. The CDR3 region has the DNA TGTGCCAGCAGTCCCTACGACGGCAACTATGGCTACACCTTC. The chain carries TRBV12-3 or TRBV12-4 and TRBJ1-2; D is uncertain. CDR3 length: 14 residues. With 5 bases removed from V and 2 bases from J, the gap between germline ends came to 12 bases.

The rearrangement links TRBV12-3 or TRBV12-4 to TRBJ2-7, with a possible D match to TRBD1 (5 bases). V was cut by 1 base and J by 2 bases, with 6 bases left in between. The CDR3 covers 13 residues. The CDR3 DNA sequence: TGTGCCAGCAGTTTAGTGGACACCTACGAGCAGTACTTC. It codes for CASSLVDTYEQYF.

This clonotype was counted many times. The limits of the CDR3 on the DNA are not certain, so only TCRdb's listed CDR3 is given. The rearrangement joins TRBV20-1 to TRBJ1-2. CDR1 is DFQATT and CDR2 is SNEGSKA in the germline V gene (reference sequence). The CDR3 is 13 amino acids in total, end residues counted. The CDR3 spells CSAPRDFGAGYTF.

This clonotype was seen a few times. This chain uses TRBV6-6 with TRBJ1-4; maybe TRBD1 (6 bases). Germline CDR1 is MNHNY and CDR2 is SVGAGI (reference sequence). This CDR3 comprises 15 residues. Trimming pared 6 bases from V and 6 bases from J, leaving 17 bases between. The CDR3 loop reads CASRGNRAEYEKLFF. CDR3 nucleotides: TGTGCCAGCAGGGGTAACAGGGCCGAGTATGAAAAACTGTTTTTT.

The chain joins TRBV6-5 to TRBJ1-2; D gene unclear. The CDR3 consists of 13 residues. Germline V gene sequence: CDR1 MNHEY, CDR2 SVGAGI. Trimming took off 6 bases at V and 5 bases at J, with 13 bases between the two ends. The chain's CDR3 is CASRPRASYGYTF. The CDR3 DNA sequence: TGTGCCAGCAGGCCCAGAGCCAGTTATGGCTACACCTTC.

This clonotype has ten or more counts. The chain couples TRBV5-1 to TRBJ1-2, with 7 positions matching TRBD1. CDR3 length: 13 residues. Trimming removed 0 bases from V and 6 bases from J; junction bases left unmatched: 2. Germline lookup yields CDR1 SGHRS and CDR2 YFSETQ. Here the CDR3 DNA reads TGCGCCAGCAGCTTGGGACAGGGAAATGGCTACACCTTC. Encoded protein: CASSLGQGNGYTF.

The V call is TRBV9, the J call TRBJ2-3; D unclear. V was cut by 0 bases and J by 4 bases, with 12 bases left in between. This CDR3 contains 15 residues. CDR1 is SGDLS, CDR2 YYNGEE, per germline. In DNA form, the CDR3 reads TGTGCCAGCAGCGTAGGGGCTAGGACGTCAGATACGCAGTATTTT. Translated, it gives CASSVGARTSDTQYF. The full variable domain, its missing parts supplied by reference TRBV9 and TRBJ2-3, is DSGVTQTPKHLITATGQRVTLRCSPRSGDLSVYWYQQSLDQGLQFLIQYYNGEERAKGNILERFSAQQFPDLHSELNLSSLELGDSALYFCASSVGARTSDTQYFGPGTRLTVL.

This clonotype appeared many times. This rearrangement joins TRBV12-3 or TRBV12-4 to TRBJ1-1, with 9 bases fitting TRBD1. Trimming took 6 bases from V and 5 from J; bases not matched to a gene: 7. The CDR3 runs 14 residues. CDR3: CASRMTGGVTEAFF. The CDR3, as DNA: TGTGCCAGCAGGATGACAGGGGGAGTTACTGAAGCTTTCTTT.

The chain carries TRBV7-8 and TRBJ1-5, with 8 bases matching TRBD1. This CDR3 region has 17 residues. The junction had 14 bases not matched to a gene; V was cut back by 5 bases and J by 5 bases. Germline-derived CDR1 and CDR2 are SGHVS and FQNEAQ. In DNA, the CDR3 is TGTGCCAGCAGCCCGACACGGACAGGGTTTTCCGATCAGCCCCAGCATTTT. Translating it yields CASSPTRTGFSDQPQHF.

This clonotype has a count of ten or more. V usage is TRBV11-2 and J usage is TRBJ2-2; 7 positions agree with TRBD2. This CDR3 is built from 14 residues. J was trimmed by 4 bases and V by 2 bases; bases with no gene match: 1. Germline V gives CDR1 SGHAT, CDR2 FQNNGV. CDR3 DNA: TGTGCCAGCAGCTTACTAGCGGTCACCGGGGAGCTGTTTTTT. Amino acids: CASSLLAVTGELFF.

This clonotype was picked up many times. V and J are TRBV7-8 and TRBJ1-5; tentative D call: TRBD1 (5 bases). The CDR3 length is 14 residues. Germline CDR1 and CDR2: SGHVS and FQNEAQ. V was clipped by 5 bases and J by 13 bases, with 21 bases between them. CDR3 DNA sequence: TGTGCCAGCAGCGGAAGGGGAGATCAGCCCCAGCAGCATTTT. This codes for CASSGRGDQPQQHF.

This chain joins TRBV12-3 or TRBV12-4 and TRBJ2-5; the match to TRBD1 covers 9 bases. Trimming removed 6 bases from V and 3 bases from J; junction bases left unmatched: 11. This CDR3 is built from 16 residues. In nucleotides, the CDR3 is TGTGCCAGCAGCCACACAGGGGGCGATTCCAAAGAGACCCAGTACTTC. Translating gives CASSHTGGDSKETQYF.

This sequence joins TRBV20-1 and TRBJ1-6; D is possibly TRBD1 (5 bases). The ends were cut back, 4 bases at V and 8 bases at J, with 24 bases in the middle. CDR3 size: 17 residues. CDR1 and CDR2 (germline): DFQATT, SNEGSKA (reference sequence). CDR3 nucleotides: TGCAGTGCTAAAACCCCGGGACGAAGCCTTAGGGATTCACCCCTCCACTTT. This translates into CSAKTPGRSLRDSPLHF.

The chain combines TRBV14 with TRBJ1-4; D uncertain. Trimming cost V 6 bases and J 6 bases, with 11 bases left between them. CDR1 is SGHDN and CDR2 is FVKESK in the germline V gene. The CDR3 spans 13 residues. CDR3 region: CASRAQVYEKLFF. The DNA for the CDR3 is TGTGCCAGCAGAGCCCAGGTCTATGAAAAACTGTTTTTT.

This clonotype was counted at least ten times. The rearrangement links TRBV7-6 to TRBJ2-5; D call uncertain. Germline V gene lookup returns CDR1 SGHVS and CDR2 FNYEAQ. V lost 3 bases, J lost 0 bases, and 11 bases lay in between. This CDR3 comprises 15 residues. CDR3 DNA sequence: TGTGCCAGCAGCTTGGACGCCGGGTACCAAGAGACCCAGTACTTC. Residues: CASSLDAGYQETQYF.

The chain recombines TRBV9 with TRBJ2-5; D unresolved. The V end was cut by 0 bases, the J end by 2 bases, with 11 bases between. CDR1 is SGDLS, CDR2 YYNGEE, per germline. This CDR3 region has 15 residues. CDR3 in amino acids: CASSVASSVQETQYF. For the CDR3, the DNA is TGTGCCAGCAGCGTAGCCTCCTCCGTTCAAGAGACCCAGTACTTC.

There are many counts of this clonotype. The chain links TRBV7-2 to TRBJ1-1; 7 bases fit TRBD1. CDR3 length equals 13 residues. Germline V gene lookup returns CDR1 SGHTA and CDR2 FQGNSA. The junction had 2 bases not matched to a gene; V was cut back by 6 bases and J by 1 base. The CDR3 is CASSRQGNTEAFF. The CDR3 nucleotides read TGTGCCAGCAGTCGACAGGGGAACACTGAAGCTTTCTTT.

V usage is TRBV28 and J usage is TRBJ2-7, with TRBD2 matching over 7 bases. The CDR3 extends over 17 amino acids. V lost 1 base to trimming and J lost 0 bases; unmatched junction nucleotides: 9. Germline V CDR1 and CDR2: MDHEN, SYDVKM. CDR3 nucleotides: TGTGCCAGCAGTTTATACTATGGCGGGGGTCACTCCTACGAGCAGTACGTC. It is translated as CASSLYYGGGHSYEQYV.

In nucleotides, the CDR3 is TGTGCCAGCAGTTACTCTATGGGGGTTTGGGCGACAGATACGCAGTATTTT. This codes for CASSYSMGVWATDTQYF. V usage is TRBV6-2 or TRBV6-3 and J usage is TRBJ2-3; D is possibly TRBD1 or TRBD2 (5 bases each). Germline V lookup: CDR1 MNHEY, CDR2 SVGEGT. The V end was cut by 0 bases, the J end by 3 bases, with 16 bases between. CDR3 length: 17 amino acids.

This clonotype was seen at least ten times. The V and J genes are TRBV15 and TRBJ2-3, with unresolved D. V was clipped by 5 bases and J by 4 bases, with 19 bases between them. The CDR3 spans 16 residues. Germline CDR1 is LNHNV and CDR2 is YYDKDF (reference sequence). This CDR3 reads CATSPADGRGADTQYF. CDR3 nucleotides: TGTGCCACCAGCCCGGCGGACGGACGAGGTGCAGATACGCAGTATTTT.

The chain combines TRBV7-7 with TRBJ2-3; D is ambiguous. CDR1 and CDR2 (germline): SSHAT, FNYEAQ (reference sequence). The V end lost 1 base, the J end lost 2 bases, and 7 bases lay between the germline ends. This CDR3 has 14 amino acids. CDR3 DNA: TGTGCCAGCAGCTTAGGGAAGGTCACAGATACGCAGTATTTT. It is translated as CASSLGKVTDTQYF. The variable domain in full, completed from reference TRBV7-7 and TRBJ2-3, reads GAGVSQSPRYKVTKRGQDVTLRCDPISSHATLYWYQQALGQGPEFLTYFNYEAQPDKSGLPSDRFSAERPEGSISTLTIQRTEQRDSAMYRCASSLGKVTDTQYFGPGTRLTVL.

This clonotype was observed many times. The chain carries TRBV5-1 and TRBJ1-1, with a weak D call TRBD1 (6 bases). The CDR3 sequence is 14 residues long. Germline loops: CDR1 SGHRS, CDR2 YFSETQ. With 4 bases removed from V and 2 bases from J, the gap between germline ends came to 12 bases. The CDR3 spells CASSPTGANTEAFF. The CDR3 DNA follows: TGCGCCAGCAGCCCGACAGGAGCTAACACTGAAGCTTTCTTT. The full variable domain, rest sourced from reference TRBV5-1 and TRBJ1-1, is KAGVTQTPRYLIKTRGQQVTLSCSPISGHRSVSWYQQTPGQGLQFLFEYFSETQRNKGNFPGRFSGRQFSNSRSEMNVSTLELGDSALYLCASSPTGANTEAFFGQGTRLTVV.